The clone carrying this T cell receptor (beta chain) was counted at least ten times. This record belongs to a study of patients and donors after allogeneic stem cell transplantation. CDR3 size: 13 residues. The V and J ends lost 5 bases and 5 bases respectively, with 12 bases between them. Germline V gene data show CDR1 as MNHEY and CDR2 as SMNVEV (reference sequence). TCRdb re-derived calls from the RT-PCR reads in MiXCR, one entry per CDR3 protein. Of more than 75,000 distinct CDR3 sequences listed, around 5% are singletons. The chain carries TRBV27 and TRBJ1-1, with D possibly being TRBD1 (6 bases). The sample taken for sequencing was blood, either unsorted or a sorted T cell fraction (not recorded which). The TCR was taken from a human donor who was either an allogeneic HSCT recipient or a stem cell or donor lymphocyte infusion donor (not recorded which). It is not recorded whose cells these are; they may come from a transplant donor. The CDR3 here is CASSPLRGTEAFF. The CDR3 coding sequence is TGTGCCAGCAGTCCCCTAAGGGGGACTGAAGCTTTCTTT.